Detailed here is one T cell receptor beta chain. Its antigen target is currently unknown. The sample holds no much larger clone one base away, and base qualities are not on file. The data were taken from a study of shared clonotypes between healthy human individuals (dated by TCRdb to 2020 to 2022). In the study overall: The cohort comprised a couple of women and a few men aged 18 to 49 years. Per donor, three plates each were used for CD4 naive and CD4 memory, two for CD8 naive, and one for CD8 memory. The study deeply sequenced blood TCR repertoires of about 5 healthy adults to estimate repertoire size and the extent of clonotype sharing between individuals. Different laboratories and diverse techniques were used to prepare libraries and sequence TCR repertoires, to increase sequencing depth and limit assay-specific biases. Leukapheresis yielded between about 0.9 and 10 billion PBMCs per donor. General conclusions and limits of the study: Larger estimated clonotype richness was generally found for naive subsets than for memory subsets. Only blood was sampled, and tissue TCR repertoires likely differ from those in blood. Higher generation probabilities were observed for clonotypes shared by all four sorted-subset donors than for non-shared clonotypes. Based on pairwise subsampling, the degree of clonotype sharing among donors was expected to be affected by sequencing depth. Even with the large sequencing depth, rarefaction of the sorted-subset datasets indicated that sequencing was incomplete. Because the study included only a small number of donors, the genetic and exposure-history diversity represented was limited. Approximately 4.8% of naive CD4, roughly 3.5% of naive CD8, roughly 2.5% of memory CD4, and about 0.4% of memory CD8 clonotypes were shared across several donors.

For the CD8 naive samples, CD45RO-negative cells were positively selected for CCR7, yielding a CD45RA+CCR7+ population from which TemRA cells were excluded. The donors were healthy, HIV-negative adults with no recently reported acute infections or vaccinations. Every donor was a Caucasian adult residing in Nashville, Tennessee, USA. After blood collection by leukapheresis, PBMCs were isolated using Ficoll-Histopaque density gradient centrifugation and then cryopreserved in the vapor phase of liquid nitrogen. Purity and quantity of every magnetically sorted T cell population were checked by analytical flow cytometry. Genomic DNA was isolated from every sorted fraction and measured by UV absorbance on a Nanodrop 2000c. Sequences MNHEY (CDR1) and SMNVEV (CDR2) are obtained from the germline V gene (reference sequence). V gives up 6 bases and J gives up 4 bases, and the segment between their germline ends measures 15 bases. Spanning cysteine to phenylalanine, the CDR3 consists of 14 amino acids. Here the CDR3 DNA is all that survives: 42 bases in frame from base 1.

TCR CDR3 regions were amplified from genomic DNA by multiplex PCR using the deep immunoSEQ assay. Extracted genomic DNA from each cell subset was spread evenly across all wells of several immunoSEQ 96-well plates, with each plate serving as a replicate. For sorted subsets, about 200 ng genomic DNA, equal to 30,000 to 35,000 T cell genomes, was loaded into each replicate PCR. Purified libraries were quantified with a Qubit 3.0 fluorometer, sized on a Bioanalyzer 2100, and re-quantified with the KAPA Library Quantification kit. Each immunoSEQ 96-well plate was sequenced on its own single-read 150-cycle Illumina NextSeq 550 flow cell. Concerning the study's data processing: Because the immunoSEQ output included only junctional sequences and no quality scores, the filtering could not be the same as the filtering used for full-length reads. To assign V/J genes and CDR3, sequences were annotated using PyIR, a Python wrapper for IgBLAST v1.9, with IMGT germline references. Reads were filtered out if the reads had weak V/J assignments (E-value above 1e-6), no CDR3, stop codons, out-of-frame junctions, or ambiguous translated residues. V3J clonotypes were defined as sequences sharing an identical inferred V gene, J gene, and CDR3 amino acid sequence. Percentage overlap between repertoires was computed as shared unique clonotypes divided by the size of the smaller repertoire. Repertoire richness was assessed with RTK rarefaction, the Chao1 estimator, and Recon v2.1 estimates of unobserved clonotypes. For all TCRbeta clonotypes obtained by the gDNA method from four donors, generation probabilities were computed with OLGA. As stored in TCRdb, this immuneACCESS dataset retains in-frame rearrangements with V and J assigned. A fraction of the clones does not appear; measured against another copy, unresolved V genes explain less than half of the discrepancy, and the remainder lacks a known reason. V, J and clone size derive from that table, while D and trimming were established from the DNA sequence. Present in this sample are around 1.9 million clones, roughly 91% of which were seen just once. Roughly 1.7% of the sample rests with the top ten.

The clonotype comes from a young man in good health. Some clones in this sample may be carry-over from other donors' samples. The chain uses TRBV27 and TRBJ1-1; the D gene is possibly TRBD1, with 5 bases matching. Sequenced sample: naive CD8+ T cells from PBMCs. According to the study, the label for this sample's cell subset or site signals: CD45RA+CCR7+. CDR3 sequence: CASSPRGWATEAFF. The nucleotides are TGTGCCAGCAGCCCGCGGGGGTGGGCCACTGAAGCTTTCTTT.